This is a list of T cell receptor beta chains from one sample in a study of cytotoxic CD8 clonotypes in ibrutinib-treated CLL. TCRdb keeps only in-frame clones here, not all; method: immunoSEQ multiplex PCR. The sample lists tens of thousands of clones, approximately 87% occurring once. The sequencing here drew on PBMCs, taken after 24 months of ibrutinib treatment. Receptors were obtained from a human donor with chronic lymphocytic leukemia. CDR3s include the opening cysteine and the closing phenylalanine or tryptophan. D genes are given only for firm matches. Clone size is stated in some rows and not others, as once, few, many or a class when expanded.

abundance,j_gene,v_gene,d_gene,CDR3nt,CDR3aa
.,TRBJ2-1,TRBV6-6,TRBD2,TGTGCCAGCAGTAGGGGCGGGAGCGGGTACAATGAGCAGTTCTTC,CASSRGGSGYNEQFF
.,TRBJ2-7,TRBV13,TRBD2,TGTGCCAGCGGGACTAGTGGGTACGAGCAGTACTTC,CASGTSGYEQYF
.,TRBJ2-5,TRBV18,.,TGTGCCAGCTCACAAGGGACCGCAGAGACCCAGTACTTC,CASSQGTAETQYF
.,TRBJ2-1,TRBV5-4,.,TGTGCCAGTAGGGAAATGCGGGAAGAGAACAATGAGCAGTTCTTC,CASREMREENNEQFF
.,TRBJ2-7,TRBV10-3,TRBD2,TGTGCCATCAGTGGGATGGGAGGGACCTACGAGCAGTACTTC,CAISGMGGTYEQYF
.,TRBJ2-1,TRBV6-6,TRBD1,TGTGCCAGCAGAAGACCGGGACAGGCTTACAATGAGCAGTTCTTC,CASRRPGQAYNEQFF
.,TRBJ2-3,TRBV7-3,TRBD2,TGTGCCAGCAGCTTAAACCCGGGACTAGCGGGAGGGCCAGGGTGGGGCACAGATACGCAGTATTTT,CASSLNPGLAGGPGWGTDTQYF
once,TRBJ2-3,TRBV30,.,TGTGCCTGGAGAAGAACGGGGTTCGGCGCAGATACGCAGTATTTT,CAWRRTGFGADTQYF
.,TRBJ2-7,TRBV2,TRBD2,TGTGCCAGCAGTGGAGAAGCGGGACACGAGCAGTACTTC,CASSGEAGHEQYF
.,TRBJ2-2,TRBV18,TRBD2,TGTGCCAGCTCAACTGCGTATGCGGGAGACACCGGGGAGCTGTTTTTT,CASSTAYAGDTGELFF
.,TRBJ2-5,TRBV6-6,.,TGTGCCAGCAATGAGGGGGGGCAAGAGACCCAGTACTTC,CASNEGGQETQYF
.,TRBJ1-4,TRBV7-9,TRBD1,TGTGCCAGTGGACCTCCGGGACAGGGCAGTGAAAAACTGTTTTTT,CASGPPGQGSEKLFF
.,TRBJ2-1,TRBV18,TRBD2,TGTGCCAGCTCGCCACTAATGGGGACTAGAGACAATGAGCAGTTCTTC,CASSPLMGTRDNEQFF
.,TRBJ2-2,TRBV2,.,TGTGCCAGCAGTGCTCAAGACACCGGGGAGCTGTTTTTT,CASSAQDTGELFF
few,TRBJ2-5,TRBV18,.,TGTGCCAGCTCACCAGGGGAAGAGACCCAGTACTTC,CASSPGEETQYF
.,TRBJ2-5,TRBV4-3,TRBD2,TGCGCCAGCAGCCCACGACTAGCGGGAGGACAAGAGACCCAGTACTTC,CASSPRLAGGQETQYF
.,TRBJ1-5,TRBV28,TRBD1,TGTGCCAGCACCTTTCCCTCCGTGACAGGGGGCTTAAACAATCAGCCCCAGCATTTT,CASTFPSVTGGLNNQPQHF
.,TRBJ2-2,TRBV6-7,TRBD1,TGTGCCAGCATCGACAGGGTGCAAAACGGGGAGCTGTTTTTT,CASIDRVQNGELFF
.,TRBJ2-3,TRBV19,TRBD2,TGTGCCAGTAGTAGTGGGAGGGGAGATACGCAGTATTTT,CASSSGRGDTQYF
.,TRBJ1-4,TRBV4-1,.,TGCGCCAGCAGCCAAGAAGGAGGGCGGAGAGCTAATGAAAAACTGTTTTTT,CASSQEGGRRANEKLFF
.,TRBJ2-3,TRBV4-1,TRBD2,TGCGCCAGCAGCTCCTCCGGGGGGAGGGCCACAGATACGCAGTATTTT,CASSSSGGRATDTQYF
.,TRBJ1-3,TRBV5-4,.,TGTGCCAGCAGCTCTACAACAGGCTCTGGAAACACCATATATTTT,CASSSTTGSGNTIYF